This TCR beta chain was sequenced during a study of T cell responses to AZD1222 COVID-19 vaccine. For this clone: The antigen is undetermined.

The CDR3 extends over 13 amino acids. V lost 10 bases and J lost 1, with 11 bases in between. Germline CDR1 and CDR2: SNHLY and FYNNEI. TCRdb keeps only in-frame clones here, not all; method: immunoSEQ multiplex PCR. The profile covers 140,000 to 150,000 clones, with approximately 94% appearing a single time and 9.1% taken by the ten largest. Points from the study as a whole: Seropositive at baseline were only a handful of AZD1222 recipients. Spike-wide vaccine-associated CD4 TCRs dominated at 160-218 and 743-854. Most donors were white British, females outnumbered males, and clonal diversity was possibly underestimated.

The sequencing here drew on peripheral blood, taken on day 0 of AZD1222 vaccination. The chain combines TRBV2 with TRBJ1-5; D unclear. The TCR was taken from an adult in good health. The CDR3: CATSSVSNQPQHF. The CDR3 DNA sequence: TGTGCCACCTCTTCAGTGAGCAATCAGCCCCAGCATTTT.